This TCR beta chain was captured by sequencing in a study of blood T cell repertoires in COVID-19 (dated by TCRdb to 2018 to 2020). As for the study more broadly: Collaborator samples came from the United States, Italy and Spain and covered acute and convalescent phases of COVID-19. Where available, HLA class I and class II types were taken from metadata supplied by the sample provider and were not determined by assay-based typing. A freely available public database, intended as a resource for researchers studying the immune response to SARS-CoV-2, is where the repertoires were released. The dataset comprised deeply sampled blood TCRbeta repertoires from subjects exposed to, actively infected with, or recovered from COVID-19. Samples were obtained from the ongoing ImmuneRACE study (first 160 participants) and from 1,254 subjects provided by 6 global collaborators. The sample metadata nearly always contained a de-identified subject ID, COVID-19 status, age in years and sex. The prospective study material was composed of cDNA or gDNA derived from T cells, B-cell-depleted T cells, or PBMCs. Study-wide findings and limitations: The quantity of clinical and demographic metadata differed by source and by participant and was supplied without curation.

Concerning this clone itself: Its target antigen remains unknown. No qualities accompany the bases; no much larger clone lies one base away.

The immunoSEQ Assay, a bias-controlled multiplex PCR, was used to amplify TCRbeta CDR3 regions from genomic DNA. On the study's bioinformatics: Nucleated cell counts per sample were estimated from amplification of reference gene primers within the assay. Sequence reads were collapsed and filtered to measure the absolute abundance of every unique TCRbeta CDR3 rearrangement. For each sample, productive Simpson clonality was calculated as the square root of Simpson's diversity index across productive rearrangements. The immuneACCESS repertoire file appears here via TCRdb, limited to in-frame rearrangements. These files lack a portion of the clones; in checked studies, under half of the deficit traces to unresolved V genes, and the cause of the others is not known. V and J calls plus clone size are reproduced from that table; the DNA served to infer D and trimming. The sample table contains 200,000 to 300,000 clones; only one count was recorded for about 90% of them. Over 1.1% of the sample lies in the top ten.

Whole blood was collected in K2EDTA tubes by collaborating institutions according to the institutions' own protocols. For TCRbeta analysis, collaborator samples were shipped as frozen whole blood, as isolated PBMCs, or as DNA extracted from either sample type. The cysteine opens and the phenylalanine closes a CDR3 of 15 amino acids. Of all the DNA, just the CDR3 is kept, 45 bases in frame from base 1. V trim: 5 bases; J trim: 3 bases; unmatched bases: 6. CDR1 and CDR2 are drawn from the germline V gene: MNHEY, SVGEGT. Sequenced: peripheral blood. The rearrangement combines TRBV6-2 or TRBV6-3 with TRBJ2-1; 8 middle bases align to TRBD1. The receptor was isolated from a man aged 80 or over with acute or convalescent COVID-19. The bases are TGTGCCAGCAGTCGTGACAGGGGTGTCTACAATGAGCAGTTCTTC. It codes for CASSRDRGVYNEQFF.